This TCR beta chain is drawn from a study of T cells in Graves' hyperthyroidism and ophthalmopathy. The V and J ends lost 3 bases and 5 bases, in that order; junction bases with no gene match: 3. Germline loops: CDR1 SEHNR, CDR2 FQNEAQ (reference sequence). This CDR3 region has 15 residues. This clonotype was picked up many times. Amplification of TCR beta CDR3 regions used RNA as the template. Initially, a first-round RT-PCR of the TCR CDR3 employed the HTBI primer set. TCRdb re-derived calls from the multiplex PCR reads in MiXCR, one entry per CDR3 protein. The table shows about 420,000 distinct CDR3 sequences, with roughly 13% occurring only once.

The receptor comes from a woman under 30 with Graves' hyperthyroidism. The sequenced material came from blood. J is TRBJ2-1 and V is TRBV7-9, with 11 bases identical to TRBD2. CDR3 DNA sequence: TGTGCCAGCAGCTTGGGGACTAGCGGAGACAATGAGCAGTTCTTC. It is translated as CASSLGTSGDNEQFF.